The next 16 T cell receptor beta chains were all read from a single sample in a study of vaccination and CD4 T cells after COVID-19. The treatment denotes: roughly 11-day PBMC culture with coronavirus spike peptide pools or control peptides (ViraFEST assay). No antigen has been identified for these receptors. An Oncomine TCR Beta short-read assay was used to sequence the DNA from cultured CD4+ T cells. Each CDR3 protein gets one entry after TCRdb re-called the PCR reads with MiXCR. The sample lists about 18,000 distinct CDR3 sequences, about 39% occurring once. Sequencing was performed on CD4+ T cells from blood, cultured in vitro, taken after SARS-CoV-2 vaccination. The receptors come from a human donor who had recovered from COVID-19.

This clonotype occurred a few times. The gene calls are TRBV19 and TRBJ1-1; maybe TRBD1 (6 bases). Germline loops: CDR1 LNHDA, CDR2 SQIVND (reference sequence). V was shortened by 3 bases and J by 5 bases, with 13 bases between the two germline ends. The CDR3 loop spans 14 amino acids. The CDR3 is CASSIDGQRTEAFF. The CDR3 DNA follows: TGTGCCAGTAGTATCGACGGACAGAGGACTGAAGCTTTCTTT.

This clonotype has just one count. This chain links TRBV19 with TRBJ1-5; D may be TRBD1 (5 bases). Looked up from germline, CDR1 is LNHDA and CDR2 is SQIVND (reference sequence). This CDR3 region has 15 residues. V was shortened by 4 bases and J by 7 bases, with 17 bases between the two germline ends. The CDR3: CASSRGRLLGQPQHF. CDR3 in DNA: TGTGCCAGTAGTAGGGGCAGACTTTTAGGCCAGCCCCAGCATTTT. The full variable domain, in which reference TRBV19 and TRBJ1-5 provide the parts outside the CDR3, is DGGITQSPKYLFRKEGQNVTLSCEQNLNHDAMYWYRQDPGQGLRLIYYSQIVNDFQKGDIAEGYSVSREKKESFPLTVTSAQKNPTAFYLCASSRGRLLGQPQHFGDGTRLSIL.

The genes are TRBV4-2 and TRBJ1-3; 7 bases line up with TRBD1. Germline-derived CDR1 and CDR2 are LGHNA and YNFKEQ. Trimming at V came to 7 bases and at J to 0 bases, leaving 15 bases not matched to a gene. CDR3 length: 18 residues. The CDR3 DNA reads as TGTGCCAGCAAACGGACTATGGGGGGACAGAGCTCTGGAAACACCATATATTTT. It yields the protein CASKRTMGGQSSGNTIYF.

This chain's CDR3 is CASSPRVGTMEVRGYTF. The DNA for the CDR3 is TGTGCCAGCAGTCCCCGTGTAGGGACCATGGAAGTGCGTGGCTACACCTTC. The J gene is TRBJ1-2, the V gene TRBV12-3 or TRBV12-4; possible D gene TRBD1, 5 bases. The CDR3 extends over 17 amino acids. V was cut by 5 bases and J by 7 bases, with 26 bases left in between.

The chain carries TRBV7-2 and TRBJ2-7; 7 bases match TRBD2. J gave up 7 bases and V 2 bases, and 8 bases lay outside the gene matches. This CDR3 spans 14 amino acids. CDR1 and CDR2 from the germline V gene are SGHTA and FQGNSA. CDR3 sequence (DNA): TGTGCCAGCAGCTTATCTAGCGGCGCTCGGGAGCAGTACTTC. Its protein is CASSLSSGAREQYF. The complete variable domain, with remaining parts taken from reference TRBV7-2 and TRBJ2-7, reads GAGVSQSPSNKVTEKGKDVELRCDPISGHTALYWYRQSLGQGLEFLIYFQGNSAPDKSGLPSDRFSAERTGGSVSTLTIQRTQQEDSAVYLCASSLSSGAREQYFGPGTRLTVT.

V is TRBV7-3 and J is TRBJ2-3, with 8 positions matching TRBD2. CDR1 and CDR2 (germline): SGHTA, FQGTGA. V shed 5 bases and J 6 bases; nucleotides not matched to a gene: 7. The CDR3 is made up of 14 amino acids. The CDR3 DNA sequence: TGTGCCAGCAGCCCGGGGGGCGGGAGGGATACGCAGTATTTT. Translation gives CASSPGGGRDTQYF.

This chain links TRBV20-1 with TRBJ2-1; the D is unclear. CDR1 DFQATT and CDR2 SNEGSKA come from the germline V gene (reference sequence). This CDR3 has 13 residues. V was cut by 5 bases and J by 3 bases, with 11 bases left in between. This chain's CDR3 is CSARPRVYNEQFF. In DNA, the CDR3 is TGCAGTGCTCGACCCCGAGTCTACAATGAGCAGTTCTTC.

This chain connects TRBV11-2 to TRBJ2-5; D is ambiguous. Per the germline V gene, CDR1 is SGHAT and CDR2 is FQNNGV. V was trimmed by 1 base and J by 1 base, leaving 10 bases between them. CDR3 size: 15 residues. CDR3 residues: CASSLGGILQETQYF. CDR3 bases: TGTGCCAGCAGCTTAGGGGGTATTCTCCAAGAGACCCAGTACTTC. Filled out from reference TRBV11-2 and TRBJ2-5, the complete variable domain reads EAGVAQSPRYKIIEKRQSVAFWCNPISGHATLYWYQQILGQGPKLLIQFQNNGVVDDSQLPKDRFSAERLKGVDSTLKIQPAKLEDSAVYLCASSLGGILQETQYFGPGTRLLVL.

The chain carries TRBV30 and TRBJ1-2; D is uncertain. Germline V gene data show CDR1 as GTSNPN and CDR2 as SVGIG (reference sequence). The ends were cut back, 2 bases at V and 4 bases at J, with 5 bases in the middle. The CDR3 length is 11 residues. CDR3 coding DNA: TGTGCCTGGAGTATTCCCTATGGCTACACCTTC. It specifies CAWSIPYGYTF.

This clonotype has only a few counts. This sequence joins TRBV11-3 and TRBJ2-1; 7 nucleotides match TRBD2. The CDR3 is 16 residues long. V shed 0 bases, J shed 2 bases, and the junction held 4 bases outside the gene matches. Germline CDR1 reads SGHNT; CDR2 reads YENEEA. CDR3 sequence: CASSLEGGDPYNEQFF. The CDR3 DNA reads as TGTGCCAGCAGCTTAGAGGGAGGGGACCCCTACAATGAGCAGTTCTTC.

This clonotype was found a few times. The rearrangement joins TRBV19 to TRBJ1-6; maybe TRBD1 (5 bases). The CDR3 has 15 amino acids. V lost 2 bases and J lost 7, with 12 bases in between. The germline CDR1 and CDR2 sequences are LNHDA and SQIVND (reference sequence). This chain's CDR3 is CASSISSGMNSPLHF. The DNA of the CDR3 is TGTGCCAGTAGTATATCGTCAGGGATGAATTCACCCCTCCACTTT.

This rearrangement joins TRBV7-2 to TRBJ1-1; D is uncertain. Germline V gene sequence: CDR1 SGHTA, CDR2 FQGNSA. Deletions cut 5 bases from V and 8 bases from J, with 12 bases between. CDR3 length equals 12 residues. The CDR3 reads CASSTHGREAFF. The CDR3, as DNA: TGTGCCAGCAGCACCCACGGGAGGGAAGCTTTCTTT.

This clonotype was seen only once. This sequence joins TRBV11-3 and TRBJ1-2; D possibly corresponds to TRBD1 (6 bases). Germline V gene data show CDR1 as SGHNT and CDR2 as YENEEA. The V end was cut by 2 bases, the J end by 2 bases, with 9 bases between. The CDR3 is made up of 14 amino acids. This chain's CDR3 is CASSLLQGNYGYTF. The CDR3 nucleotides read TGTGCCAGCAGCTTACTGCAGGGGAACTATGGCTACACCTTC.

CDR3 in amino acids: CSAEEASGRANEQFF. As DNA, the CDR3 is TGCAGTGCTGAAGAAGCTAGCGGGAGGGCCAATGAGCAGTTCTTC. The chain couples TRBV20-1 to TRBJ2-1; 12 bases align to TRBD2. The germline V gene encodes CDR1 DFQATT and CDR2 SNEGSKA (reference sequence). The V and J ends lost 5 bases and 6 bases, in that order; junction bases with no gene match: 8. This CDR3 spans 15 amino acids.

CDR3 DNA: TGTGCCAGCAGTGCCCACAGTTCCAATCAGCCCCAGCATTTT. It is translated as CASSAHSSNQPQHF. The V and J genes are TRBV6-1 and TRBJ1-5; no definite D call. CDR1 is MNHNS, CDR2 SASEGT, per germline. The CDR3 loop spans 14 amino acids. Trimming took 4 bases from V and 3 from J, leaving 10 bases between them.

This clonotype was seen a handful of times. As DNA, the CDR3 is TGTGCCAGCAGTGAACTAGCTAGCAATCAGCCCCAGCATTTT. This encodes CASSELASNQPQHF. V gene TRBV2 combines with J gene TRBJ1-5, with D hard to call. Germline V gene lookup returns CDR1 SNHLY and CDR2 FYNNEI. Trimming took off 2 bases at V and 0 bases at J, with 5 bases between the two ends. The CDR3 spans 14 residues.